This section outlines one T cell receptor (beta chain) sequence together with its context. Its target is unknown. The entry originates in a study of vaccination effects on CD4 cells after COVID-19. As for the study in general: Late post-vaccine samples came at days +241, +227 and +161 respectively. Post-vaccine sampling took place a median of 72 days after the second dose.

Broader study findings: Late in the post-vaccination period, infection-induced and vaccine-induced clones underwent marked clonal contraction.

Profiled with immunoSEQ multiplex PCR; TCRdb holds only in-frame clones, not every one. The data show tens of thousands of clones, under 85% seen once. Germline V gene data show CDR1 as KGHDR and CDR2 as SFDVKD. Trimming at V came to 3 bases and at J to 3 bases, leaving 6 bases not matched to a gene. The CDR3 sequence is 18 residues long. Between days 9 and 10 of culture, CD4+ T cells were separated out. The person had PCR-confirmed SARS-CoV-2 infection between March and December 2020. Subjects were given two BNT162b2 or mRNA-1273 vaccine doses. The sequencing here drew on CD4+ T cells from PBMCs cultured without peptide, taken after COVID-19 vaccination. The chain links TRBV24-1 to TRBJ2-1; TRBD2 matches 14 bases. The clonotype was recovered from a human donor who had a prior SARS-CoV-2 infection. The CDR3 DNA sequence: TGTGCCACCAGTGATCATGCCGGGACTAGCGGGAGCTACAATGAGCAGTTCTTC. Encoded protein: CATSDHAGTSGSYNEQFF.